The entry below gives a single T cell receptor beta chain sequence along with its context. Deletions cut 4 bases from V and 3 bases from J, with 10 bases between. The CDR3 spans 13 residues. Germline V gene sequence: CDR1 SGHAT, CDR2 FQNNGV. These data belong to a study of technical replicates of blood from a handful of donors. Assay used: immunoSEQ multiplex PCR; TCRdb lists only in-frame clones, some missing. Among around 68,000 clones listed, 95% to 97% were seen once. This TCR derives from a human donor in good health. Sequenced sample: T cells isolated from PBMCs. The chain is built from TRBV11-2 and TRBJ2-7; perhaps TRBD2 as D (5 bases). The CDR3: CASSYRGFYEQYF. CDR3 coding DNA: TGTGCCAGCAGCTACCGCGGGTTCTACGAGCAGTACTTC.